Sequencing of this T cell receptor (beta chain) was carried out in a study of OX40 agonist ivuxolimab in advanced cancers. Study-level background: Approximately 41% of patients had received prior checkpoint inhibitor therapy.

Clones were read by immunoSEQ multiplex PCR, and TCRdb kept only the in-frame ones, dropping some. The sample includes about 96,000 clones, about 90% seen only once; the top ten take 1.5% to 2%. V shed 4 bases and J shed 4 bases, with 19 bases lying between them. The CDR3 totals 16 residues. Germline V gene sequence: CDR1 SGDLS, CDR2 YYNGEE. This receptor was identified in an adult with an advanced solid tumor such as melanoma, head and neck, liver or kidney cancer. This chain uses TRBV9 with TRBJ2-3, with D unresolved. Material: CD4+ or CD8+ T cells sorted from blood, obtained in a trial of the OX40 agonist ivuxolimab. Written as DNA, the CDR3 is TGTGCCAGCAGCACCAGCGACCACGGTTTGTCAGATACGCAGTATTTT. Encoded protein: CASSTSDHGLSDTQYF.